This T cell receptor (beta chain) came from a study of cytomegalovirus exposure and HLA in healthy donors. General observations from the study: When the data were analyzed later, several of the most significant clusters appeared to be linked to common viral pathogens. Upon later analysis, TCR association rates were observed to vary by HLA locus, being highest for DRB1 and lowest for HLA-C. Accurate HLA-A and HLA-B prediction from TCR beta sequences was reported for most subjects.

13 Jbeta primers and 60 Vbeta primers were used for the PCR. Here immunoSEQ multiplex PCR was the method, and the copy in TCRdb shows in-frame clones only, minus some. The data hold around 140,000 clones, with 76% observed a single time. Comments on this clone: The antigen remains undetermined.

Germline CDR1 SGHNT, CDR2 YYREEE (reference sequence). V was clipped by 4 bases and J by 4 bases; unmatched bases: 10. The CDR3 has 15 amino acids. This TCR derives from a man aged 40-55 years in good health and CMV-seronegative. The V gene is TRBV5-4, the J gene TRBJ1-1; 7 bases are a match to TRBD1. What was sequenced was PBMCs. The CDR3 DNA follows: TGTGCCAGCAGCCATGACAGGGTTGAAGGCACTGAAGCTTTCTTT. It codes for CASSHDRVEGTEAFF.